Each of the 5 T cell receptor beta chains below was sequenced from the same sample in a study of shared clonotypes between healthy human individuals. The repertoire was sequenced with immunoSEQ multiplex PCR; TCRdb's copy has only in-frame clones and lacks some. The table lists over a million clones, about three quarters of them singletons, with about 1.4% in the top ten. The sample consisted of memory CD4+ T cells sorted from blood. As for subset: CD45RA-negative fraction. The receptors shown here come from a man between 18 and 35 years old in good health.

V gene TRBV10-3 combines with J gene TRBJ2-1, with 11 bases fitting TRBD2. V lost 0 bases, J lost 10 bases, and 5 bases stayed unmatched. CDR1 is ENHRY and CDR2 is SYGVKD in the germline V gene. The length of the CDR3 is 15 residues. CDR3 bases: TGTGCCATCAGTGAGTCGGGACTAGCGGTCCAGGAGCAGTTCTTC. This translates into CAISESGLAVQEQFF.

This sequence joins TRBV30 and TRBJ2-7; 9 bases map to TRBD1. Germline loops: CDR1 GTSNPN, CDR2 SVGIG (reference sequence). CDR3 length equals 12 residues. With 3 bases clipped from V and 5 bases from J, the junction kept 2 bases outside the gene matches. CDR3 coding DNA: TGTGCCTGGAGGGGACAGGGAAACGAGCAGTACTTC. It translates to CAWRGQGNEQYF.

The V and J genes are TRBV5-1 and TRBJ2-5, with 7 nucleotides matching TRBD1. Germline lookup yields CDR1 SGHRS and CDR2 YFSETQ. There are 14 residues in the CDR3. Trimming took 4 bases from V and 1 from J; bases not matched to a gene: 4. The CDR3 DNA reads TGCGCCAGCAGCAAGGGACAGAGCCAAGAGACCCAGTACTTC. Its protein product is CASSKGQSQETQYF.

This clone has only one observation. The CDR3 bases are TGTGCCAGCAGGCCCACAGGGGGCATTTATGGCTACACCTTC. Translated, it gives CASRPTGGIYGYTF. The chain employs TRBV27 and TRBJ1-2; 9 positions match TRBD1. This CDR3 has 14 residues. Germline V gene sequence: CDR1 MNHEY, CDR2 SMNVEV (reference sequence). V gave up 6 bases and J gave up 5 bases; unmatched junction bases: 7.

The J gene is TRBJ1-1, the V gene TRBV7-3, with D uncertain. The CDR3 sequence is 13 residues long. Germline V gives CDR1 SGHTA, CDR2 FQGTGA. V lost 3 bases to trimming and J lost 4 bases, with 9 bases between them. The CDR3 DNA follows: TGTGCCAGCAGCTTCGACGGCCTCACTGAAGCTTTCTTT. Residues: CASSFDGLTEAFF.